This TCR beta chain was identified during a study of graft-versus-host responses after intestinal transplantation. Study in general: Transplant recipients had multivisceral, liver-intestinal, or isolated intestinal grafts. Among the recipients, all got anti-thymocyte globulin induction and then tacrolimus and steroids for about 3 years. Whole-study findings and limits: Across patients carrying graft-donor T cell macrochimerism, allografts held high graft-versus-host to host-versus-graft clonal ratios. GvH clones turned up in recipient marrow; some had shown up first in ileum or blood.

The ends were cut back, 1 base at V and 2 bases at J, with 5 bases in the middle. The germline CDR1 and CDR2 sequences are KGHSH and LQKENI. The CDR3 loop spans 13 amino acids. The data were produced by immunoSEQ multiplex PCR, yet TCRdb's version contains in-frame clones alone and is incomplete. The table has approximately 70,000 clones, 89% seen once. On this clone: No antigen is known for it.

This clonotype originated in a human donor who received an intestinal transplant. The specimen was unstimulated CD8+ T cells sorted from spleen or lymph node cells, collected before intestinal transplant. V is TRBV18 and J is TRBJ1-2; weak D call: TRBD1 (5 bases). This chain's CDR3 is CASSPQGNYGYTF. CDR3 DNA: TGTGCCAGCTCACCACAGGGGAACTATGGCTACACCTTC.